These 27 T cell receptor beta chains came from one sample sequenced in a study of blood T cells in healthy people across ages. A second PCR of 7 to 11 cycles used a sample-barcoded 5' primer and a J-beta primer mix. TCRdb re-called the 5' RACE reads through MiXCR, storing one row per CDR3 protein. The data show approximately 800,000 distinct CDR3 sequences, about half seen once. Sequences were obtained from blood. These receptors were collected from a man at least 80 years old in good health.

This chain uses TRBV9 with TRBJ2-7; D tentatively fits TRBD1 or TRBD2 (5 bases each). This CDR3 is built from 13 residues. CDR1 is SGDLS, CDR2 YYNGEE, per germline. The ends were cut back, 2 bases at V and 3 bases at J, with 9 bases in the middle. For the CDR3, the DNA is TGTGCCAGCAGCGTGGGGACCAACTACGAGCAGTACTTC. As protein: CASSVGTNYEQYF.

This clonotype was picked up many times. The V gene is TRBV12-3 or TRBV12-4, the J gene TRBJ2-5; D gene ambiguous. V shed 1 base and J shed 1 base, with 4 bases lying between them. CDR3 length: 13 amino acids. The CDR3 sequence is CASSLGTQETQYF. CDR3 nucleotides: TGTGCCAGCAGTTTAGGCACCCAAGAGACCCAGTACTTC.

This clonotype was observed a few times. The chain is built from TRBV29-1 and TRBJ1-5; 10 bases match TRBD1. This CDR3 spans 15 amino acids. The germline V gene has CDR1 SQVTM and CDR2 ANQGSEA. Unmatched junction bases numbered 5, after V lost 5 bases and J lost 1 base. The CDR3 here is CSVPPGQGSNQPQHF. The DNA of the CDR3 is TGCAGCGTTCCACCGGGACAGGGGAGCAATCAGCCCCAGCATTTT.

This chain joins TRBV7-2 and TRBJ2-7; tentative D call: TRBD2 (6 bases). This CDR3 is 14 amino acids long. Germline V lookup: CDR1 SGHTA, CDR2 FQGNSA. With 5 bases removed from V and 2 bases from J, the gap between germline ends came to 13 bases. The CDR3 protein is CASSLIAETYEQYF. CDR3 DNA sequence: TGTGCCAGCAGCCTAATAGCGGAAACCTACGAGCAGTACTTC.

This rearrangement joins TRBV29-1 to TRBJ1-2; D is possibly TRBD1 (6 bases). The germline V gene encodes CDR1 SQVTM and CDR2 ANQGSEA. The V end was cut by 4 bases, the J end by 6 bases, with 15 bases between. The length of the CDR3 is 13 residues. The CDR3 spells CSVVRGLGNGYTF. CDR3 in DNA: TGCAGCGTTGTCAGGGGCCTAGGCAATGGCTACACCTTC. Looking up the rest from reference TRBV29-1 and TRBJ1-2 gives the full variable domain: SAVISQKPSRDICQRGTSLTIQCQVDSQVTMMFWYRQQPGQSLTLIATANQGSEATYESGFVIDKFPISRPNLTFSTLTVSNMSPEDSSIYLCSVVRGLGNGYTFGSGTRLTVV.

The chain couples TRBV7-2 to TRBJ2-4; D remains ambiguous. This CDR3 contains 13 residues. Per the germline V gene, CDR1 is SGHTA and CDR2 is FQGNSA. V shed 4 bases and J shed 13 bases, with 17 bases lying between them. The CDR3 loop is CASSSSESSEQYF. In DNA, the CDR3 is TGTGCCAGCAGCTCAAGCGAGAGTAGTGAGCAGTACTTC.

A few counts support this clonotype. The chain is built from TRBV27 and TRBJ1-5, with a possible D match to TRBD1 (5 bases). This CDR3 contains 13 residues. The V gene lost 6 bases and the J gene lost 2 bases, with 8 bases spanning the gap. CDR1 and CDR2 (germline): MNHEY, SMNVEV (reference sequence). DNA for the CDR3: TGTGCCAGCAGGGGGGTTGGCAATCAGCCCCAGCATTTT. This gives the protein CASRGVGNQPQHF.

This clonotype was observed a handful of times. The chain uses TRBV25-1 and TRBJ2-5; 8 bases fit TRBD1. The length of the CDR3 is 14 residues. V lost 4 bases to trimming and J lost 3 bases; unmatched junction nucleotides: 4. The V gene's germline CDR1 is MGHDK and CDR2 SYGVNS. Here the CDR3 DNA reads TGTGCCAGCAGTGCAACGACAGGGGAAGAGACCCAGTACTTC. Its protein is CASSATTGEETQYF.

The gene calls are TRBV27 and TRBJ1-1, with a possible D match to TRBD1 (5 bases). Trimming removed 3 bases from V and 4 bases from J, with 15 bases in between. Germline V CDR1 and CDR2: MNHEY, SMNVEV (reference sequence). CDR3 length: 15 residues. The CDR3 nucleotides are TGTGCCAGCAGTTTGGGGGGGAAAGGGGCCACTGAAGCTTTCTTT. This gives the protein CASSLGGKGATEAFF.

This clonotype showed up just a few times. The chain has TRBV10-3 and TRBJ1-5; 7 nucleotides agree with TRBD1. The CDR3 has 15 residues. Germline CDR1 is ENHRY and CDR2 is SYGVKD. Trimming removed 6 bases from V and 6 bases from J; junction bases left unmatched: 11. CDR3 amino acids: CAISSQGEWGQPQHF. CDR3 in DNA: TGTGCCATCAGCTCTCAGGGGGAGTGGGGTCAGCCCCAGCATTTT.

V is TRBV7-2 and J is TRBJ2-3, with TRBD1 matching over 7 bases. Germline values: CDR1 SGHTA, CDR2 FQGNSA. CDR3 length equals 15 residues. J lost 2 bases, V lost 4 bases, and 6 bases had no gene match. The CDR3 DNA follows: TGTGCCAGCAGCTCAACCGGGACAGCCACAGATACGCAGTATTTT. Encoded protein: CASSSTGTATDTQYF.

This clonotype was seen only a few times. This chain connects TRBV15 to TRBJ2-3, with D unclear. Per the germline V gene, CDR1 is LNHNV and CDR2 is YYDKDF (reference sequence). There are 18 residues in the CDR3. Trimming removed 1 base at V and 1 base at J, with 18 bases between. The CDR3 sequence is CATSRGSRPDRGTDTQYF. The CDR3 DNA is TGTGCCACCAGCAGAGGTTCCCGGCCAGATCGTGGCACAGATACGCAGTATTTT.

Here the CDR3 DNA reads TGTGCCAGCATATACAGGGGGAGACTATCTGAAGCTTTCTTT. The encoded protein is CASIYRGRLSEAFF. The chain employs TRBV6-2 or TRBV6-3 and TRBJ1-1; 8 positions match TRBD1. The germline V gene has CDR1 MNHEY and CDR2 SVGEGT. The junction had 10 bases not matched to a gene; V was cut back by 7 bases and J by 6 bases. This CDR3 has 14 residues.

The chain has TRBV11-3 and TRBJ2-6, with TRBD1 matching 7 bases. The CDR3 has 17 amino acids. J gave up 2 bases and V 5 bases, and 9 bases lay outside the gene matches. Germline V CDR1 and CDR2: SGHNT, YENEEA. For the CDR3, the DNA is TGTGCCAGCAGCCCGCGCACGACAGGGACTGGGGCCAACGTCCTGACTTTC. Amino acids: CASSPRTTGTGANVLTF.

This clonotype has just a few counts. This chain connects TRBV7-7 to TRBJ2-3; D call uncertain. The length of the CDR3 is 15 residues. The germline gives CDR1 SSHAT, CDR2 FNYEAQ (reference sequence). V dropped 0 bases and J dropped 2 bases, with 9 bases sitting between them. The CDR3 DNA follows: TGTGCCAGCAGCTTAGCGGCCGGAACCACAGATACGCAGTATTTT. Its translation: CASSLAAGTTDTQYF.

The chain joins TRBV30 to TRBJ2-1; 9 bases line up with TRBD2. Germline V lookup: CDR1 GTSNPN, CDR2 SVGIG (reference sequence). The CDR3 has 15 residues. Trimming cost V 0 bases and J 8 bases; bases outside gene matches: 8. Written as DNA, the CDR3 is TGTGCCTGGAGTGTATCTAGCGGGGTGCTAGATGAGCAGTTCTTC. This encodes CAWSVSSGVLDEQFF.

The chain has TRBV16 and TRBJ1-5, with D possibly matching TRBD1 (5 bases). The CDR3 has 14 amino acids. V was trimmed by 4 bases and J by 6 bases, leaving 13 bases between them. CDR1 KGHSY and CDR2 FQNENV come from the germline V gene. The CDR3 protein is CASSRTGRAQPQHF. CDR3 DNA: TGTGCCAGCAGCCGGACGGGGCGGGCTCAGCCCCAGCATTTT.

The count of this clonotype is one. A single base separates this from a much larger clone, so it may be a read error. This chain connects TRBV7-2 to TRBJ2-5; TRBD1 aligns across 10 bases. V shed 5 bases, J shed 11 bases, and the junction held 20 bases outside the gene matches. The CDR3 extends over 17 amino acids. Germline V gene data show CDR1 as SGHTA and CDR2 as FQGNSA. The CDR3 DNA reads TGTGCCAGCAGCCCCTACTCCGGGACAGGGGACTACAATGAGCAGTACTTC. Protein sequence: CASSPYSGTGDYNEQYF.

This chain connects TRBV9 to TRBJ2-1, with 7 positions matching TRBD2. The better agreement between TRBJ2-7 and the DNA end casts doubt on the J call. This CDR3 region has 16 residues. In germline, CDR1 is SGDLS, CDR2 YYNGEE. CDR3 sequence reads: CASSSTSASSYNEQYF. DNA for the CDR3: TGTGCCAGCAGCTCCACTAGCGCCAGCTCCTACAATGAGCAGTACTTC.

The chain joins TRBV11-2 to TRBJ2-3; D not certain. Trimming pared 1 base from V and 6 bases from J, leaving 11 bases between. This CDR3 is 14 amino acids long. Germline CDR1 is SGHAT and CDR2 is FQNNGV. The CDR3 coding sequence is TGTGCCAGCAGCTTAGTGAGGACGCCGGATACGCAGTATTTT. Translated, it gives CASSLVRTPDTQYF.

The genes are TRBV5-1 and TRBJ2-3; TRBD2 might be the D (5 bases). Between the trimmed V and J ends, which lost 6 bases and 4 bases, there was a span of 18 bases. CDR1 is SGHRS and CDR2 is YFSETQ in the germline V gene. This CDR3 region has 15 residues. CDR3 nucleotides: TGCGCCAGCAAGCGGTGGGAGTCAGGACCAGATACGCAGTATTTT. This translates into CASKRWESGPDTQYF.

Notes on this clonotype: One junction end disagrees with the germline gene, perhaps due to a read error. V and J are TRBV7-8 and TRBJ1-5; D may be TRBD1 (5 bases). The CDR3 spans 18 residues. In germline, CDR1 is SGHVS, CDR2 FQNEAQ. CDR3 coding DNA: TGTGCCCGCAGCTTAAAACCGTGGGGCAGTAATGGCAATCAGCCCCAGCATTTT. The encoded protein is CARSLKPWGSNGNQPQHF.

This clonotype came up a few times. This chain connects TRBV3-1 to TRBJ2-7, with 10 positions matching TRBD2. Unmatched junction bases numbered 2, after V lost 3 bases and J lost 0 bases. There are 15 residues in the CDR3. CDR1 is LGHDT, CDR2 YNNKEL, per germline (reference sequence). CDR3 bases: TGTGCCAGCAGCCAGGGACTAGCGAGCTCCTACGAGCAGTACTTC. Protein product: CASSQGLASSYEQYF.

The chain recombines TRBV20-1 with TRBJ2-7; D call uncertain. Germline CDR1 DFQATT, CDR2 SNEGSKA (reference sequence). This CDR3 is built from 14 residues. V was cut by 3 bases and J by 2 bases, with 14 bases left in between. This CDR3 reads CSASDISRTYEQYF. Here the CDR3 DNA reads TGCAGTGCTAGTGACATTTCCCGTACCTACGAGCAGTACTTC.

The chain couples TRBV18 to TRBJ2-1; 9 nucleotides agree with TRBD2. V was pared by 4 bases and J by 10 bases, with 11 bases of the junction left unmatched. The germline V gene has CDR1 KGHSH and CDR2 LQKENI. This CDR3 contains 15 residues. The CDR3 nucleotides read TGTGCCAGCTCACTACCGGGACTAGCCGCAACGGAGCAGTTCTTC. It encodes CASSLPGLAATEQFF.

This clonotype was counted a few times. V and J are TRBV28 and TRBJ2-7; 8 bases agree with TRBD1. J was trimmed by 5 bases and V by 9 bases; bases with no gene match: 18. The length of the CDR3 is 16 residues. In germline, CDR1 is MDHEN, CDR2 SYDVKM. The DNA of the CDR3 is TGTGCCAGTGGCGGGACAGGCTACCTAATCGGACACGAGCAGTACTTC. It is translated as CASGGTGYLIGHEQYF.

The V and J genes are TRBV7-3 and TRBJ2-5, with D perhaps TRBD2 (5 bases). Deletions cut 5 bases from V and 5 bases from J, with 15 bases between. The CDR3 is made up of 14 amino acids. Germline V gives CDR1 SGHTA, CDR2 FQGTGA. The CDR3 reads CASSQRGSLETQYF. The CDR3 bases are TGTGCCAGCAGCCAACGGGGTAGTCTTGAGACCCAGTACTTC.